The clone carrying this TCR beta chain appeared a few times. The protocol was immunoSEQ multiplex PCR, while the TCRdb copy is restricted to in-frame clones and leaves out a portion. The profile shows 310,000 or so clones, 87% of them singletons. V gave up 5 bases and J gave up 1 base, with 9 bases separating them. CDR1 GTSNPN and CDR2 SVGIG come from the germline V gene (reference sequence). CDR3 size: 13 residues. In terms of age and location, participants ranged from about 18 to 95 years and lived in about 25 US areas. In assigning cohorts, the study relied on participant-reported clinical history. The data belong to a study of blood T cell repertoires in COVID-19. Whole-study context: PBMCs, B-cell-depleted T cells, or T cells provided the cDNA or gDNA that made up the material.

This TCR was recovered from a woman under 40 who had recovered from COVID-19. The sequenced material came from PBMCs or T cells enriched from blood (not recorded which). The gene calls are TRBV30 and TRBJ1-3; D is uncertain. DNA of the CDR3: TGTGCCTGGCAGCGGGGTTCTGGAAACACCATATATTTT. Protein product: CAWQRGSGNTIYF.